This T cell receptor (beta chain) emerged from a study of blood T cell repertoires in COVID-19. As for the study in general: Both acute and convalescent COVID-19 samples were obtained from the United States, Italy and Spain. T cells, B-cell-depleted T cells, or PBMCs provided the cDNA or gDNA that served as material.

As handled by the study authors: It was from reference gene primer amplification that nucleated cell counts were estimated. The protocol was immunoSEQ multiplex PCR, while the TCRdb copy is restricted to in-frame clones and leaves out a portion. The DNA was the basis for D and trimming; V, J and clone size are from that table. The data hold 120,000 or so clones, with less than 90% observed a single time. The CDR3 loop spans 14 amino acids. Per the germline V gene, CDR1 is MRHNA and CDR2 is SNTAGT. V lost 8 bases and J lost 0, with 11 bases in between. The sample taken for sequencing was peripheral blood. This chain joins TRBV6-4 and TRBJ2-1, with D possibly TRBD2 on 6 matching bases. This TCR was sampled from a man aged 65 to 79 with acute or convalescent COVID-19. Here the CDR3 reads CASSRDFSYNEQFF. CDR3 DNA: TGTGCCAGCTCCCGGGACTTCTCCTACAATGAGCAGTTCTTC.